One sample yielded the 29 T cell receptor beta chains listed below, sequenced in a study of control samples from healthy donors and cancer patients (dated by TCRdb to about 2020). Libraries were made using the immunoSEQ multiplex PCR assay. Entries here come from immuneACCESS through TCRdb and include only in-frame sequences with V and J called. Some clones fail to appear in such tables; in the studies checked, an unresolved V gene covers under half of the shortfall, and the cause of the remainder is unknown. The sample contains just under 100,000 clones, approximately 93% of them found a single time. 8% of the sample belongs to the ten largest clones. The material sequenced was blood. The source of these receptors is a man in his late teens or twenties in good health.

The chain couples TRBV10-3 to TRBJ1-2; 7 positions match TRBD1. The CDR3 covers 15 residues. Germline V CDR1 and CDR2: ENHRY, SYGVKD. J was trimmed by 2 bases and V by 4 bases; bases with no gene match: 7. The DNA for the CDR3 is TGTGCCATCAGTGGGGACAGTATGCCCAACTATGGCTACACCTTC. It translates to CAISGDSMPNYGYTF.

The V call is TRBV9, the J call TRBJ2-3; unclear D gene. Trimming took 4 bases from V and 1 from J, leaving 7 bases between them. The germline V gene encodes CDR1 SGDLS and CDR2 YYNGEE. This CDR3 comprises 13 residues. The CDR3 nucleotides are TGTGCCAGCAGCCCCCCGGGCACAGATACGCAGTATTTT. This codes for CASSPPGTDTQYF.

The V call is TRBV5-1, the J call TRBJ1-1, with 12 bases that match TRBD1. Germline CDR1 is SGHRS and CDR2 is YFSETQ. The length of the CDR3 is 16 residues. J gave up 3 bases and V 3 bases, and 6 bases lay outside the gene matches. The CDR3 loop reads CASSSGTGGEDTEAFF. The CDR3 DNA reads TGCGCCAGCAGCTCCGGGACAGGGGGCGAGGACACTGAAGCTTTCTTT.

V is TRBV2 and J is TRBJ2-1; weak D call: TRBD2 (5 bases). Germline CDR1 reads SNHLY; CDR2 reads FYNNEI. The CDR3 runs 15 residues. V lost 5 bases and J lost 0, with 11 bases in between. CDR3 sequence (DNA): TGTGCCAGCAGTCCCCGCACTAGCTCCTACAATGAGCAGTTCTTC. Amino acid sequence: CASSPRTSSYNEQFF.

Only one count was recorded for this clone. This chain joins TRBV5-5 and TRBJ1-2, with D perhaps matching TRBD1 (6 bases). Trimming removed 2 bases at V and 4 bases at J, with 9 bases between. The CDR3 is 13 amino acids. Germline CDR1 SGHKS, CDR2 YYEKEE (reference sequence). CDR3 residues: CASSLGRGYGYTF. In DNA, the CDR3 is TGTGCCAGCAGCTTAGGCAGGGGCTATGGCTACACCTTC. The full variable domain, in which reference TRBV5-5 and TRBJ1-2 provide the parts outside the CDR3, is DAGVTQSPTHLIKTRGQQVTLRCSPISGHKSVSWYQQVLGQGPQFIFQYYEKEERGRGNFPDRFSARQFPNYSSELNVNALLLGDSALYLCASSLGRGYGYTFGSGTRLTVV.

The chain joins TRBV10-2 to TRBJ1-2; no firm D call. Germline CDR1 WSHSY, CDR2 SAAADI. CDR3 length equals 13 residues. Trimming shortened V by 7 bases and J by 4 bases, and 13 bases separated the two germline ends. CDR3 residues: CASTRGWPYGYTF. The CDR3, as DNA: TGCGCCAGCACCCGCGGGTGGCCCTATGGCTACACCTTC.

This clone appeared once. The chain has TRBV5-4 and TRBJ1-2; D is uncertain. The CDR3 totals 17 residues. The germline gives CDR1 SGHNT, CDR2 YYREEE (reference sequence). V gave up 0 bases and J gave up 6 bases, with 21 bases separating them. The CDR3 sequence: CASSLDGVSARGDGYTF. The CDR3 bases are TGTGCCAGCAGCTTGGATGGAGTGTCAGCACGAGGAGATGGCTACACCTTC.

V is TRBV2 and J is TRBJ1-5, with no clear D. CDR1 and CDR2 from the germline V gene are SNHLY and FYNNEI. V was trimmed by 6 bases and J by 7 bases, leaving 7 bases between them. The CDR3 spans 11 residues. This chain's CDR3 is CASSDGQPQHF. The CDR3 region has the DNA TGTGCCAGCAGCGATGGGCAGCCCCAGCATTTT.

The chain employs TRBV5-6 and TRBJ2-2, with 13 bases aligning to TRBD2. The germline gives CDR1 SGHDT, CDR2 YYEEEE. Germline trimming cut 2 bases from V and 5 bases from J; bases unmatched to any gene: 9. CDR3 length equals 18 residues. The DNA for the CDR3 is TGTGCCAGCAGCTTCGGACTAGCGGGGGCGCCGGGGACCGGGGAGCTGTTTTTT. Residues: CASSFGLAGAPGTGELFF.

The rearrangement uses TRBV29-1 and TRBJ2-2; 7 bases match TRBD1. The CDR3 has 13 residues. CDR1 and CDR2 from the germline V gene are SQVTM and ANQGSEA. With 4 bases clipped from V and 1 base from J, the junction kept 0 bases outside the gene matches. CDR3 in amino acids: CSVGTGNTGELFF. The CDR3 bases are TGCAGCGTTGGGACAGGGAACACCGGGGAGCTGTTTTTT.

The chain recombines TRBV7-9 with TRBJ1-2; D not certain. The germline V gene has CDR1 SEHNR and CDR2 FQNEAQ (reference sequence). The V end lost 3 bases, the J end lost 0 bases, and 20 bases lay between the germline ends. The CDR3 sequence is 18 residues long. Written as DNA, the CDR3 is TGTGCCAGCAGCTTTCTTGAGGCCGCGCTAGACGCTAACTATGGCTACACCTTC. Protein sequence: CASSFLEAALDANYGYTF.

The chain couples TRBV7-9 to TRBJ1-1, with D perhaps TRBD1 (5 bases). Per germline, CDR1 SEHNR and CDR2 FQNEAQ (reference sequence). The CDR3 has 17 amino acids. With 4 bases removed from V and 0 bases from J, the gap between germline ends came to 18 bases. DNA for the CDR3: TGTGCCAGCAGCTCGACATTTAGAGGGGTTATGAACACTGAAGCTTTCTTT. Translating it yields CASSSTFRGVMNTEAFF.

The rearrangement links TRBV7-2 to TRBJ2-1; 12 bases agree with TRBD2. The CDR3 contains 16 residues. The germline V gene has CDR1 SGHTA and CDR2 FQGNSA. The junction had 12 bases not matched to a gene; V was cut back by 6 bases and J by 9 bases. CDR3 amino acids: CASRFSGLAGIAEQFF. The CDR3 DNA reads as TGTGCCAGCAGATTTAGCGGACTAGCGGGAATTGCTGAGCAGTTCTTC.

The V and J genes are TRBV2 and TRBJ2-5, with 9 bases matching TRBD1. The ends lost 6 bases at V and 5 bases at J; junction bases unmatched: 10. Germline V gene lookup returns CDR1 SNHLY and CDR2 FYNNEI. The CDR3 contains 15 residues. The CDR3 nucleotides are TGTGCCAGCAGCGCCATGACAGGGGGTAGGGAGACCCAGTACTTC. It specifies CASSAMTGGRETQYF.

This chain connects TRBV4-1 to TRBJ2-7; 9 nucleotides agree with TRBD2. Germline V lookup: CDR1 MGHRA, CDR2 YSYEKL. This CDR3 has 18 residues. V shed 4 bases and J 2 bases; nucleotides not matched to a gene: 15. The CDR3 loop reads CASSPVRVAGDSTYEQYF. CDR3 DNA sequence: TGCGCCAGCAGCCCCGTCCGGGTAGCGGGGGATAGTACCTACGAGCAGTACTTC.

The chain links TRBV25-1 to TRBJ1-1, with D perhaps TRBD1 (5 bases). Trimming cost V 4 bases and J 3 bases, with 12 bases left between them. In germline, CDR1 is MGHDK, CDR2 SYGVNS. The CDR3 covers 14 residues. The CDR3 sequence: CASSAPGADTEAFF. The CDR3 bases are TGTGCCAGCAGTGCGCCTGGGGCCGACACTGAAGCTTTCTTT.

The chain employs TRBV24-1 and TRBJ1-2; D possibly corresponds to TRBD1 (6 bases). The germline V and J ends were trimmed by 4 bases and 4 bases, with 12 bases remaining between them. The germline gives CDR1 KGHDR, CDR2 SFDVKD. This CDR3 comprises 14 residues. In DNA, the CDR3 is TGTGCCACCAGTGACTCGGACAGAGGCTATGGCTACACCTTC. Amino acids: CATSDSDRGYGYTF.

V is TRBV4-1 and J is TRBJ2-5; 9 bases map to TRBD2. The CDR3 extends over 16 amino acids. Germline loops: CDR1 MGHRA, CDR2 YSYEKL. The ends lost 1 base at V and 5 bases at J; junction bases unmatched: 8. The CDR3 DNA is TGCGCCAGCAGCCAAGGTCGCGGGGGGGCGACGGAGACCCAGTACTTC. Translating it yields CASSQGRGGATETQYF.

As DNA, the CDR3 is TGTGCCAGCAGCCCCCAGCAGGCGCAGTTCTCCGGGGAGCTGTTTTTT. This encodes CASSPQQAQFSGELFF. V and J are TRBV5-4 and TRBJ2-2; no reliable D call. CDR3 length: 16 amino acids. The V and J ends lost 4 bases and 6 bases respectively, with 19 bases between them. CDR1 is SGHNT, CDR2 YYREEE, per germline (reference sequence).

The chain carries TRBV12-3 or TRBV12-4 and TRBJ2-1; 8 nucleotides line up with TRBD2. J gave up 6 bases and V 4 bases, and 2 bases lay outside the gene matches. The CDR3 length is 13 residues. The CDR3 DNA follows: TGTGCCAGCAGTTCGGCGGGAGGCAATGAGCAGTTCTTC. This sequence encodes CASSSAGGNEQFF.

DNA of the CDR3: TGTGCCACCAGCAGATCTAGCAGGTTGAACACTGAAGCTTTCTTT. Translated, it gives CATSRSSRLNTEAFF. The chain is built from TRBV15 and TRBJ1-1; D not certain. The CDR3 is 15 amino acids. Germline CDR1 LNHNV, CDR2 YYDKDF (reference sequence). Trimming took off 2 bases at V and 0 bases at J, with 10 bases between the two ends.

The chain combines TRBV6-1 with TRBJ2-3, with 13 bases fitting TRBD2. Trimming cost V 4 bases and J 4 bases; bases outside gene matches: 8. The CDR3 loop spans 17 amino acids. The germline V gene has CDR1 MNHNS and CDR2 SASEGT. CDR3 in amino acids: CASSGGLAGLRADTQYF. Here the CDR3 DNA reads TGTGCCAGCAGTGGGGGACTAGCGGGATTACGCGCAGATACGCAGTATTTT.

Many counts were recorded for this clone. The rearrangement joins TRBV4-2 to TRBJ2-6; D may be TRBD1 (6 bases). The CDR3 is made up of 16 amino acids. CDR1 and CDR2 (germline): LGHNA, YNFKEQ. With 0 bases removed from V and 2 bases from J, the gap between germline ends came to 8 bases. In nucleotides, the CDR3 is TGTGCCAGCAGCCAAGATGGGGGCGCTGGGGCCAACGTCCTGACTTTC. It yields the protein CASSQDGGAGANVLTF.

This sequence joins TRBV3-1 (or the pseudogene TRBV3-2) and TRBJ1-3, with a tentative D call TRBD1 (6 bases). The V end was cut by 1 base, the J end by 2 bases, with 12 bases between. Looked up from germline, CDR1 is LGHDT and CDR2 is YNNKEL (reference sequence). The CDR3 has 16 amino acids. CDR3 protein: CASSQGTAVPGNTIYF. The DNA of the CDR3 is TGTGCCAGCAGCCAAGGGACAGCCGTACCTGGAAACACCATATATTTT.

In its sample, this clone was seen once. This chain uses TRBV5-1 with TRBJ2-2; no clear D gene. CDR1 is SGHRS, CDR2 YFSETQ, per germline. V lost 0 bases and J 6 bases, leaving 15 bases between the germline ends. The CDR3 is 16 residues long. DNA of the CDR3: TGCGCCAGCAGCTTGGTTGGGGTTCAGCAGGCCGGGGAGCTGTTTTTT. Encoded protein: CASSLVGVQQAGELFF.

The chain uses TRBV5-1 and TRBJ1-1; D unresolved. Germline V gives CDR1 SGHRS, CDR2 YFSETQ. V lost 5 bases, J lost 2 bases, and 13 bases lay in between. This CDR3 spans 14 amino acids. CDR3 bases: TGCGCCAGCAGTACTTTACCAGGTAACACTGAAGCTTTCTTT. Residues: CASSTLPGNTEAFF.

The chain links TRBV30 to TRBJ2-7, with a possible D match to TRBD2 (6 bases). CDR1 is GTSNPN, CDR2 SVGIG, per germline (reference sequence). The CDR3 loop spans 14 amino acids. Trimming took off 7 bases at V and 2 bases at J, with 18 bases between the two ends. The CDR3: CASSLGLAPYEQYF. The CDR3 DNA follows: TGTGCCTCGTCACTGGGACTGGCTCCCTACGAGCAGTACTTC.

This clone was detected only once. V gene TRBV6-6 combines with J gene TRBJ1-2; D gene ambiguous. Between the trimmed V and J ends, which lost 8 bases and 8 bases, there was a span of 12 bases. The CDR3 is made up of 11 amino acids. Germline V gene lookup returns CDR1 MNHNY and CDR2 SVGAGI (reference sequence). The CDR3 protein is CASRTAWGYTF. Written as DNA, the CDR3 is TGTGCCAGCCGCACAGCGTGGGGCTACACCTTC.

The chain joins TRBV10-2 to TRBJ1-1, with D perhaps matching TRBD1 (5 bases). Trimming pared 4 bases from V and 1 base from J, leaving 7 bases between. The germline CDR1 and CDR2 sequences are WSHSY and SAAADI. The CDR3 totals 13 residues. The DNA for the CDR3 is TGCGCCAGCAGTGGCCAGGGGAACACTGAAGCTTTCTTT. This codes for CASSGQGNTEAFF.